The clone carrying this T cell receptor (beta chain) turned up a few times. A much bigger clone sits one base away, suggesting this may be a read error. This specimen belongs to a study of immune characterization of retroperitoneal liposarcoma. One entry per CDR3 protein results from TCRdb running MiXCR on the PCR reads. The sample yields some 7,000 distinct CDR3 sequences, roughly two fifths seen once. The sample taken for sequencing was tumor tissue. This clonotype originated in a male donor with retroperitoneal liposarcoma.

CDR3 amino acids: CASSLGGSYEQFF. As DNA, the CDR3 is TGTGCCAGCAGCTTAGGAGGTTCCTACGAGCAGTTCTTC. V gene TRBV7-6 combines with J gene TRBJ2-1; D is uncertain. V gave up 1 base and J gave up 10 bases, with 11 bases separating them. The CDR3 is made up of 13 amino acids. Germline loops: CDR1 SGHVS, CDR2 FNYEAQ.